These 21 T cell receptor beta chains came from one sample sequenced in a study of post-analysis software for immune sequencing data. Their specific antigens are unknown. Findings and caveats of the study: Controls showed lower frequencies than patients for roughly 5 TRBV segments, and TRBV5-6, TRBV5-1 and TRBV20-1 were among these.

Carried by the TCR beta cDNA libraries were unique molecular identifiers. TCRdb reprocessed the PCR reads via MiXCR and lists one record per CDR3 protein. The sample contains a few hundred thousand distinct CDR3 sequences, less than 40% of which appear only once. The material sequenced was blood. The receptor source for this set is a girl under 18 with multiple sclerosis.

This clonotype was seen a few times. The V call is TRBV5-6, the J call TRBJ2-6; tentatively, D is TRBD1 (7 bases). Looked up from germline, CDR1 is SGHDT and CDR2 is YYEEEE. The CDR3 runs 17 residues. Trimming cost V 1 base and J 0 bases, with 11 bases left between them. CDR3 nucleotide sequence: TGTGCCAGCAGCTTGAACAGGGGACTCTCTGGGGCCAACGTCCTGACTTTC. Encoded protein: CASSLNRGLSGANVLTF.

The chain couples TRBV12-5 to TRBJ2-7; 11 nucleotides match TRBD1. This CDR3 region has 15 residues. The junction had 7 bases not matched to a gene; V was cut back by 5 bases and J by 4 bases. The V gene's germline CDR1 is LGHNT and CDR2 FRNRAP. The CDR3 loop is CASGPGTGGFYEQYF. The CDR3 DNA sequence: TGTGCTAGTGGTCCCGGGACAGGGGGTTTTTACGAGCAGTACTTC.

This clonotype appeared a few times. The CDR3: CASSQMGRGGFDEQFF. DNA of the CDR3: TGCGCCAGCAGCCAAATGGGGCGGGGGGGCTTTGATGAGCAGTTCTTC. The rearrangement joins TRBV4-3 to TRBJ2-1; 9 nucleotides agree with TRBD2. With 2 bases clipped from V and 8 bases from J, the junction kept 10 bases outside the gene matches. This CDR3 is 16 amino acids long. Germline CDR1 and CDR2: LGHNA and YSLEER.

Only a few counts were recorded for this clonotype. V gene TRBV21-1 combines with J gene TRBJ2-7. TRBV21-1 is noted as a pseudogene. The CDR3 contains 17 residues. The CDR3 coding sequence is TGTGCCAGCAGCAAAGCGCTCCACCGAAACGGGGTCTACGAGCAGTACTTC. This gives the protein CASSKALHRNGVYEQYF.

This clonotype showed up just once. The V call is TRBV11-1, the J call TRBJ2-3, with D perhaps matching TRBD1 (5 bases). Germline values: CDR1 SGHAT, CDR2 FQDESV (reference sequence). There are 15 residues in the CDR3. V gave up 7 bases and J gave up 2 bases, with 16 bases separating them. The CDR3 loop reads CASTPDQGYTDTQYF. DNA for the CDR3: TGTGCCAGCACCCCAGACCAGGGATACACAGATACGCAGTATTTT.

This clonotype was seen a few times. The rearrangement uses TRBV7-2 and TRBJ1-4; D unresolved. This CDR3 has 15 amino acids. Trimming cost V 1 base and J 8 bases, with 14 bases left between them. The germline V gene encodes CDR1 SGHTA and CDR2 FQGNSA. The CDR3 DNA follows: TGTGCCAGCAGCTTAGAGGGAGGGATTAGGGAAAAACTGTTTTTT. This codes for CASSLEGGIREKLFF.

This clonotype was seen a few times. V usage is TRBV4-1 and J usage is TRBJ2-5; D unresolved. With 2 bases removed from V and 5 bases from J, the gap between germline ends came to 18 bases. The CDR3 contains 16 residues. The germline V gene has CDR1 MGHRA and CDR2 YSYEKL. The CDR3 DNA reads TGCGCCAGCAGCCAATCCCGGGCCAGTTTGGGGGAGACCCAGTACTTC. This gives the protein CASSQSRASLGETQYF.

This chain links TRBV12-3 or TRBV12-4 with TRBJ2-7; TRBD2 might be the D (5 bases). The V and J ends lost 1 base and 9 bases respectively, with 13 bases between them. This CDR3 is built from 13 residues. DNA of the CDR3: TGTGCCAGCAGTTTAGGGGCCGCAGGAGGGCAGTACTTC. Amino acids: CASSLGAAGGQYF.

The rearrangement uses TRBV6-2 or TRBV6-3 and TRBJ2-7, with TRBD1 identical over 9 bases. Unmatched junction bases numbered 12, after V lost 6 bases and J lost 6 bases. Looked up from germline, CDR1 is MNHEY and CDR2 is SVGEGT. The CDR3 is made up of 15 amino acids. The CDR3 DNA reads TGTGCCAGCAGGTATTCCGGGACAGGGTTTTTCGAGCAGTACTTC. Its translation: CASRYSGTGFFEQYF.

This clonotype was seen just once. This chain connects TRBV7-9 to TRBJ2-7; TRBD1 is a possible D gene (6 bases). CDR3 size: 13 residues. CDR1 SEHNR and CDR2 FQNEAQ come from the germline V gene (reference sequence). The V end was cut by 5 bases, the J end by 3 bases, with 11 bases between. CDR3 coding DNA: TGTGCCAGCAGCATGACAGGTTACTACGAGCAGTACTTC. The encoded protein is CASSMTGYYEQYF.

The chain is built from TRBV6-5 and TRBJ2-5; perhaps TRBD2 as D (5 bases). CDR3 length: 15 amino acids. Between the trimmed V and J ends, which lost 0 bases and 0 bases, there was a span of 8 bases. The germline CDR1 and CDR2 sequences are MNHEY and SVGAGI. Here the CDR3 reads CASSYSYGDQETQYF. The CDR3 DNA is TGTGCCAGCAGTTACTCATACGGGGACCAAGAGACCCAGTACTTC.

The chain carries TRBV5-1 and TRBJ2-1; maybe TRBD1 (5 bases). CDR1 and CDR2 (germline): SGHRS, YFSETQ. V was trimmed by 4 bases and J by 7 bases, leaving 21 bases between them. The CDR3 contains 16 residues. In DNA, the CDR3 is TGCGCCAGCAGCCCCCCCGGCGGCTTTTCAGGGAATGAGCAGTTCTTC. Residues: CASSPPGGFSGNEQFF.

A few counts support this clonotype. V is TRBV6-5 and J is TRBJ2-5; D uncertain. The CDR3 sequence is 11 residues long. V lost 2 bases and J 10 bases, leaving 8 bases between the germline ends. Germline V gene data show CDR1 as MNHEY and CDR2 as SVGAGI. The CDR3 sequence: CASSYVDDQYF. The DNA for the CDR3 is TGTGCCAGCAGTTACGTGGATGACCAGTACTTC.

As regards this clonotype: A much larger clone sits a single nucleotide away, making a read error possible. This chain joins TRBV6-2 or TRBV6-3 and TRBJ2-3; D might be TRBD2 (7 bases). Germline values: CDR1 MNHEY, CDR2 SVGEGT. The CDR3 runs to 14 residues. Written as DNA, the CDR3 is TGTGCCAGCAATTACTTTCCGGGGGGCGATACGCAGTATTTT. It is translated as CASNYFPGGDTQYF.

This clonotype was seen more than once but under ten times. CDR3 loop: CASRDVGAGYGYTF. The CDR3 bases are TGTGCCAGCAGAGATGTAGGGGCTGGCTATGGCTACACCTTC. The J gene is TRBJ1-2, the V gene TRBV6-5; D might be TRBD1 (5 bases). CDR1 and CDR2 (germline): MNHEY, SVGAGI. V lost 6 bases and J lost 4, with 15 bases in between. The CDR3 contains 14 residues.

J is TRBJ2-4 and V is TRBV7-2; D call uncertain. The J call is doubtful: the DNA matches TRBJ2-7 better. Germline V gives CDR1 SGHTA, CDR2 FQGNSA. The CDR3 covers 14 residues. Here the CDR3 reads CASSLHVSSYEQYF. DNA for the CDR3: TGTGCCAGCAGCTTACATGTCAGCTCCTACGAGCAGTACTTC.

This clonotype was counted between two and nine times. V gene TRBV25-1 combines with J gene TRBJ2-2, with a possible D match to TRBD1 (6 bases). CDR1 and CDR2 from the germline V gene are MGHDK and SYGVNS. The ends were cut back, 7 bases at V and 4 bases at J, with 13 bases in the middle. CDR3 length: 14 residues. CDR3 region: CASKGDISTGELFF. In DNA form, the CDR3 reads TGTGCCAGCAAGGGGGACATAAGCACCGGGGAGCTGTTTTTT.

This clonotype was seen a few times. The junction and the germline gene differ at one end; a read error may be behind it. The chain employs TRBV5-1 and TRBJ1-1; D not certain. The germline CDR1 and CDR2 sequences are SGHRS and YFSETQ. This CDR3 has 13 residues. The CDR3 is CTSGGQMNTEAFF. CDR3 DNA sequence: TGCACCAGCGGTGGGCAGATGAACACTGAAGCTTTCTTT.

The V gene is TRBV4-3, the J gene TRBJ1-5; 8 bases match TRBD1. CDR3 size: 14 residues. The trim removed 10 bases at V and 2 bases at J, leaving 7 bases unmatched. The germline gives CDR1 LGHNA, CDR2 YSLEER. The CDR3 sequence: CAITQGEGNQPQHF. Written as DNA, the CDR3 is TGCGCCATCACACAGGGGGAGGGCAATCAGCCCCAGCATTTT.

This clonotype has more than one count but fewer than ten. V and J are TRBV4-2 and TRBJ2-3; D is unclear. V lost 1 base and J 4 bases, leaving 21 bases between the germline ends. The CDR3 loop spans 18 amino acids. Germline V gives CDR1 LGHNA, CDR2 YNFKEQ. The CDR3 protein is CASSQVVGFLLEADTQYF. CDR3 in DNA: TGTGCCAGCAGCCAAGTGGTCGGGTTTCTCTTAGAGGCAGATACGCAGTATTTT.

The V call is TRBV18, the J call TRBJ2-5; 9 nucleotides match TRBD2. In germline, CDR1 is KGHSH, CDR2 LQKENI. There are 17 residues in the CDR3. With V trimmed by 0 bases and J by 1 base, 6 bases remained unmatched. CDR3 DNA sequence: TGTGCCAGCTCACCACCCTTTAGCGGGGGACCCCAAGAGACCCAGTACTTC. This gives the protein CASSPPFSGGPQETQYF.